This T cell receptor (beta chain) was captured in a study of blood T cell repertoires in COVID-19. As for the study in general: Researchers got acute and convalescent COVID-19 samples from the United States, Italy and Spain. Sample material is recorded as cDNA or gDNA derived from T cells, B-cell-depleted T cells, or PBMCs.

Original analysis: Estimated nucleated cell counts came from reference gene primer amplification. Generated by immunoSEQ multiplex PCR, the TCRdb table keeps only in-frame clones and is missing some. The DNA gave D and trimming, while V, J and clone size come from that table. Of about 120,000 clones in the sample, about four fifths were seen once. This CDR3 region has 13 residues. The trim removed 8 bases at V and 6 bases at J, leaving 3 bases unmatched. The V gene's germline CDR1 is MNHEY and CDR2 SVGAGI. This chain joins TRBV6-5 and TRBJ1-5, with 11 nucleotides matching TRBD1. Sequencing was performed on peripheral blood. This TCR was sampled from a woman aged 55-70 years with acute or convalescent COVID-19. The CDR3 nucleotides are TGTGCCAGCGGGACAGGGGGATCTCAGCCCCAGCATTTT. This gives the protein CASGTGGSQPQHF.